This T cell receptor beta chain was identified during a study of blood T cell repertoires in COVID-19 (dated by TCRdb to the early 2020s). About the study as a whole: Samples covering the acute and convalescent phases of COVID-19 were provided by collaborators in the United States, Italy and Spain. The prospective study material was composed of cDNA or gDNA derived from T cells, B-cell-depleted T cells, or PBMCs. Where available, HLA class I and class II types were taken from metadata supplied by the sample provider and were not determined by assay-based typing. Sample metadata almost always included a de-identified subject ID, COVID-19 status, age in years and sex. A freely available public database, intended as a resource for researchers studying the immune response to SARS-CoV-2, is where the repertoires were released. Samples were obtained from the ongoing ImmuneRACE study (first 160 participants) and from approximately 1,200 subjects provided by 6 global collaborators. Deeply sampled blood TCRbeta repertoires from subjects exposed to, actively infected with, or recovered from COVID-19 were included in the dataset. Study-level results and caveats: Clinical and demographic metadata were provided uncurated, with the amount varying by source and participant.

Each collaborating institution followed its own protocols to collect whole blood in K2EDTA tubes. For TCRbeta analysis, collaborator samples were shipped as frozen whole blood, as isolated PBMCs, or as DNA extracted from either sample type. The CDR3, cysteine through phenylalanine, is 14 amino acids long. CDR3 DNA only is kept here, 42 bases in frame from base 1. At the junction V is shortened by 4 bases and J by 8 bases; bases outside the gene matches: 2. Looking up the germline V gene (reference sequence) yields CDR1 SEHNR and CDR2 FQNEAQ. TCRbeta CDR3 regions were amplified from genomic DNA by means of the immunoSEQ Assay, a bias-controlled multiplex PCR. Processing in the source paper ran as follows. Nucleated cell counts per sample were estimated from amplification of reference gene primers within the assay. To quantify the absolute abundance of each unique TCRbeta CDR3 rearrangement, sequence reads were collapsed and filtered. For each sample, productive Simpson clonality was calculated as the square root of Simpson's diversity index across productive rearrangements. This immuneACCESS table, as held by TCRdb, lists in-frame sequences with V and J called but not all clones. Of the missing ones, under half trace to an unresolved V gene in checked studies; the others have no known cause. Clone size and the V and J calls come from that table; the DNA yielded D and trimming. Present in this sample are about 380,000 clones, roughly 90% of which were seen just once. Roughly 1.2% of the sample is taken by the ten largest.

Points on this clone: The clone's antigen remains unknown. Per-base quality was not reported, and no clone a single base away is much larger than it.

This TCR derives from a man in his forties or fifties with acute or convalescent COVID-19. Sample: peripheral blood. The rearranged segments are TRBV7-9 and TRBJ1-6, with 10 bases matching TRBD1. The CDR3: CASSSGQGYSPLHF. The sequenced DNA is TGTGCCAGCAGCTCGGGACAGGGGTATTCACCCCTCCACTTT.